A single T cell receptor beta chain is shown here with its context. This record comes from a study of blood T cell repertoires in COVID-19. Study-wide context: COVID-19 samples from acute and convalescent phases originated in the United States, Italy and Spain. T cells, B-cell-depleted T cells, or PBMCs provided the cDNA or gDNA that served as material.

Original processing notes: Reference gene primer amplification yielded estimated nucleated cell counts. Produced via immunoSEQ multiplex PCR; TCRdb's table is partial and in-frame only. Clonal size and the V and J genes are those of that table, whereas D and trimming came from the DNA. The sample records roughly 120,000 clones, over 70% being singletons. Per germline, CDR1 MDHEN and CDR2 SYDVKM. J gave up 7 bases and V 3 bases, and 6 bases lay outside the gene matches. CDR3 length: 14 residues. Sequenced input: peripheral blood. This clonotype was obtained from a man in his forties or fifties with acute or convalescent COVID-19. The J gene is TRBJ1-5, the V gene TRBV28, with TRBD1 matching 7 bases. In DNA form, the CDR3 reads TGTGCCAGCAGTTTGAGGGGGCCCGCCCAGCCCCAGCATTTT. Encoded protein: CASSLRGPAQPQHF.